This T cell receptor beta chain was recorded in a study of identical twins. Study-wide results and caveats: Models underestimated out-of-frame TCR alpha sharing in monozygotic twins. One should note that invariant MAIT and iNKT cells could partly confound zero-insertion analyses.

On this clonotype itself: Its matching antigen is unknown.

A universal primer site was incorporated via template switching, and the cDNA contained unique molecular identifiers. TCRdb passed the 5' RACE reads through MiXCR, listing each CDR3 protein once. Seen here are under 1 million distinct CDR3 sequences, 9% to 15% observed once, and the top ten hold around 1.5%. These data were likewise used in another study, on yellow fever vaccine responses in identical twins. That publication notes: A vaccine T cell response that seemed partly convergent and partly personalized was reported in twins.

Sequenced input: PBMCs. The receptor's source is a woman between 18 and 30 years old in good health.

CDR3 protein: CSVGWTIYEQYF. In DNA form, the CDR3 reads TGCAGCGTTGGGTGGACTATCTACGAGCAGTACTTC. The chain links TRBV29-1 to TRBJ2-7; D is perhaps TRBD2 (6 bases). Trimming left V 4 bases short and J 3 bases short, with 10 bases between. Per the germline V gene, CDR1 is SQVTM and CDR2 is ANQGSEA. This CDR3 has 12 amino acids.